Each of the 5 T cell receptor beta chains below was sequenced from the same sample in a study of T cells in Graves' hyperthyroidism and ophthalmopathy. TCR beta CDR3 region amplification was performed from RNA transcripts. The HTBI primer set served for first-round RT-PCR of the TCR CDR3. Each CDR3 protein is one row after TCRdb ran MiXCR on the multiplex PCR reads. Of 250,000 to 350,000 distinct CDR3 sequences listed, 16% are singletons. The material sequenced was blood. These receptors originate from a man aged 30 to 45 with Graves' hyperthyroidism.

The J gene is TRBJ2-7, the V gene TRBV29-1; D assignment may be TRBD1 or TRBD2 (6 bases each). Trimming removed 0 bases at V and 2 bases at J, with 14 bases between. Germline V gene sequence: CDR1 SQVTM, CDR2 ANQGSEA. The CDR3 covers 15 residues. The CDR3 sequence is CSVEDRETGTYEQYF. DNA of the CDR3: TGCAGCGTTGAAGATCGGGAGACAGGCACCTACGAGCAGTACTTC.

The chain links TRBV3-1 to TRBJ1-4; the D gene is possibly TRBD1 (6 bases). From germline, CDR1 is LGHDT and CDR2 YNNKEL (reference sequence). The ends were cut back, 5 bases at V and 7 bases at J, with 14 bases in the middle. CDR3 size: 14 residues. The CDR3 loop reads CASSAGGGGEKLFF. CDR3 sequence (DNA): TGTGCCAGCAGCGCCGGAGGGGGTGGTGAAAAACTGTTTTTT.

This chain connects TRBV18 to TRBJ2-7; a weak D match, TRBD2 (5 bases). The germline V gene encodes CDR1 KGHSH and CDR2 LQKENI. The CDR3 loop spans 14 amino acids. Trimming stripped 2 bases from V and 0 bases from J, with 8 bases between. The CDR3 DNA sequence: TGTGCCAGCTCACCAAACGGGGACTCCTACGAGCAGTACTTC. This encodes CASSPNGDSYEQYF.

On this clonotype itself: The junction differs from germline at one of its ends, possibly a read error. V and J are TRBV7-3 and TRBJ2-3, with no clear D. This CDR3 is 16 amino acids long. Per germline, CDR1 SGHTA and CDR2 FQGTGA. In DNA form, the CDR3 reads TGCGCCAGCAGCCAAGAATGGCGGACCTACACAGATACGCAGTATTTT. As protein: CASSQEWRTYTDTQYF.

This clonotype was recorded many times. V and J are TRBV28 and TRBJ1-5; D not resolved. The CDR3 length is 15 residues. Trimming left V 6 bases short and J 2 bases short, with 14 bases between. Germline V gene lookup returns CDR1 MDHEN and CDR2 SYDVKM. The CDR3 sequence is CASSLPEEGNQPQHF. For the CDR3, the DNA is TGTGCCAGCAGCCTGCCCGAAGAGGGCAATCAGCCCCAGCATTTT.